This TCR beta chain derives from a study of identical twins. General study findings and limits: Twin-shared out-of-frame alpha sequences showed excess low generation probability.

Template switching added a universal primer site; cDNA carried unique molecular identifiers. Via MiXCR, TCRdb re-called the 5' RACE reads, giving one row per CDR3 protein. The table includes about 890,000 distinct CDR3 sequences, about 12% detected once. The germline V gene encodes CDR1 MGHRA and CDR2 YSYEKL. The CDR3 runs 16 residues. The V gene end was trimmed by 0 bases and the J gene end by 1 base; junction bases not matched to a gene: 5. In this sample, this clonotype turned up many times. Antigen unknown. This same sample was also taken into another study, of yellow fever vaccine responses in identical twins. That paper states: Reportedly, the response of twins' T cells to the vaccine seemed partly convergent, partly personalized.

Specimen: PBMCs. The chain uses TRBV4-1 and TRBJ1-1; 7 positions match TRBD1. This TCR derives from a woman aged 18 to 35 in good health. CDR3 DNA sequence: TGCGCCAGCAGCCAAGAAAACAGGGGTTGGAACACTGAAGCTTTCTTT. This codes for CASSQENRGWNTEAFF.